This T cell receptor beta chain was recorded in a study of CD8+ T cells in alopecia areata. Treatment defined: oral pan-JAK inhibitor, 5-10 mg twice daily. Extraction and reverse transcription of RNA yielded cDNA as the sequencing template. Assay: immunoSEQ multiplex PCR; the TCRdb copy retains only in-frame clones and omits some. The sample has some 240,000 clones, about three fifths seen once. This clone has more than one count but fewer than ten. Its antigen is unknown. This CDR3 spans 14 amino acids. The V gene's germline CDR1 is SGHDN and CDR2 FVKESK. V was shortened by 4 bases and J by 0 bases, with 9 bases between the two germline ends. Study-wide findings and caveats: Scalp clonality, along with expanded CD8+ clones among the top 100, was significantly decreased by tofacitinib.

The clonotype originates from a human donor with alopecia areata. The input for sequencing was CD4+ T cells sorted from blood, taken at week 4, from a patient treated with tofacitinib. The chain employs TRBV14 and TRBJ1-1; D gene unclear. Written as DNA, the CDR3 is TGTGCCAGCAGCCGACCTAGTGTGAACACTGAAGCTTTCTTT. Translating gives CASSRPSVNTEAFF.